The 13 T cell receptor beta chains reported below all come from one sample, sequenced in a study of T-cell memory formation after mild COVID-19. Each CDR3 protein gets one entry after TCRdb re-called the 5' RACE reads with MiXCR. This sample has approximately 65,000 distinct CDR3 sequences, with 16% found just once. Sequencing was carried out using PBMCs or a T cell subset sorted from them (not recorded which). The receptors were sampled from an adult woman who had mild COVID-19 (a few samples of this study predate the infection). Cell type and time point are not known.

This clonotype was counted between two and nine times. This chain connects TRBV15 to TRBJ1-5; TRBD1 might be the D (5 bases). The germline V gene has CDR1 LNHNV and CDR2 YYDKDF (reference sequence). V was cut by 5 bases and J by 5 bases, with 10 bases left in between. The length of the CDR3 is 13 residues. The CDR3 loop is CATSGGRYQPQHF. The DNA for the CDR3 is TGTGCCACCAGCGGGGGGAGATATCAGCCCCAGCATTTT. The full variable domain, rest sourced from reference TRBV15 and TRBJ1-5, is DAMVIQNPRYQVTQFGKPVTLSCSQTLNHNVMYWYQQKSSQAPKLLFHYYDKDFNNEADTPDNFQSRRPNTSFCFLDIRSPGLGDTAMYLCATSGGRYQPQHFGDGTRLSIL.

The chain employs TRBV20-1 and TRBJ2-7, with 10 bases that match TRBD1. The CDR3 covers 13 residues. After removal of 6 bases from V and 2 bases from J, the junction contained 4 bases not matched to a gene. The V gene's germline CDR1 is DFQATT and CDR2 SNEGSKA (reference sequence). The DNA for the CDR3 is TGCAGTGCACCCGGGACAGGGGCCTACGAGCAGTACTTC. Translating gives CSAPGTGAYEQYF.

CDR3: CASSSLPGYNEQFF. Written as DNA, the CDR3 is TGTGCCAGCAGCTCCCTCCCCGGGTACAATGAGCAGTTCTTC. V is TRBV7-2 and J is TRBJ2-1, with D unclear. In germline, CDR1 is SGHTA, CDR2 FQGNSA. The V end lost 4 bases, the J end lost 4 bases, and 11 bases lay between the germline ends. CDR3 length: 14 amino acids.

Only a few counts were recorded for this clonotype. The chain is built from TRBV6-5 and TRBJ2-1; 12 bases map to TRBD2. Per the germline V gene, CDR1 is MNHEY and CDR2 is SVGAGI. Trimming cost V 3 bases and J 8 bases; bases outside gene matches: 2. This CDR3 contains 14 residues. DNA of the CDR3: TGTGCCAGCAGTTATGGGACTAGCGGGTATGAGCAGTTCTTC. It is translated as CASSYGTSGYEQFF.

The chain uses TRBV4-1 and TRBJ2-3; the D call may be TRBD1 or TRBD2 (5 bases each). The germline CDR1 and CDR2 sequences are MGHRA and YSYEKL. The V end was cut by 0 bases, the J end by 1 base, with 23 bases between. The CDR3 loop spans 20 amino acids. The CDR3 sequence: CASSQDRGLKNGRGTDTQYF. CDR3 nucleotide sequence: TGCGCCAGCAGCCAAGATCGGGGCCTTAAGAACGGGCGGGGCACAGATACGCAGTATTTT.

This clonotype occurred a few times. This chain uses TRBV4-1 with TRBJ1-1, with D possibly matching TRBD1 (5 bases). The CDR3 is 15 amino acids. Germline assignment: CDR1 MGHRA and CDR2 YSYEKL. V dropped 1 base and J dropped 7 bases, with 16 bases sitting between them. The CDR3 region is CASSQAPWGSDEAFF. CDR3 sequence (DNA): TGCGCCAGCAGCCAAGCCCCATGGGGCTCGGATGAAGCTTTCTTT.

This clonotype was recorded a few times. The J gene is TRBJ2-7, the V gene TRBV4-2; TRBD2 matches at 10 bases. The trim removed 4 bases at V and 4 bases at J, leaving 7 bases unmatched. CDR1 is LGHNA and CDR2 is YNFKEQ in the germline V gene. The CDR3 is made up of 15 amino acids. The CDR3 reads CASSPQREGRYEQYF. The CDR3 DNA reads TGTGCCAGCAGCCCCCAGCGGGAGGGTCGGTACGAGCAGTACTTC.

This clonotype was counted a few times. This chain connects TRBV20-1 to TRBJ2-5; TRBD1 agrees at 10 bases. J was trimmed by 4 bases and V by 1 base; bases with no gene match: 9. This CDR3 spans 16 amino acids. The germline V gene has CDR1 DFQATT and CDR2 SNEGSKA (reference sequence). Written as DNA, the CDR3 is TGCAGTGCTAGAGGATCCGGGACAGGGGTCGGAGAGACCCAGTACTTC. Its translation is CSARGSGTGVGETQYF.

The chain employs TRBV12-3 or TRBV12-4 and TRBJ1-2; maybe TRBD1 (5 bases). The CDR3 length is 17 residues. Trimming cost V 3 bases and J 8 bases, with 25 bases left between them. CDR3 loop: CASSFPLLTASPRGYTF. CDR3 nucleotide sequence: TGTGCCAGCAGTTTCCCCCTATTGACAGCTTCCCCCCGAGGCTACACCTTC.

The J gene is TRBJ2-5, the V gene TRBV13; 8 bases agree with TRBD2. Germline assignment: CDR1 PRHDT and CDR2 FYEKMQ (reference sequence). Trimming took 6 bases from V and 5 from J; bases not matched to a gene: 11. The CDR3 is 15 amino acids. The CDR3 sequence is CASSPKERERETQYF. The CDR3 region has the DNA TGTGCCAGCAGTCCCAAAGAGCGGGAGAGGGAGACCCAGTACTTC.

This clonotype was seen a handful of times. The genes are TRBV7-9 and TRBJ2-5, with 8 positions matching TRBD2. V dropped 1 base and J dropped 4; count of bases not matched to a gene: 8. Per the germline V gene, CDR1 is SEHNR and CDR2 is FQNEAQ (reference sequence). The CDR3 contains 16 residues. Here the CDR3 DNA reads TGTGCCAGCAGCTTAGGGTCGACTAGCGCTCGAGAGACCCAGTACTTC. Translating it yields CASSLGSTSARETQYF.

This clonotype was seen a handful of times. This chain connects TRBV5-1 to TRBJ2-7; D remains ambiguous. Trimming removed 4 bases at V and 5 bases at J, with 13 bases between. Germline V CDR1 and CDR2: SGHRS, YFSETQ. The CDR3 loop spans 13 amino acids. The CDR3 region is CASSPALGHEQYF. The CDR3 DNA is TGCGCCAGCAGCCCAGCCCTGGGTCACGAGCAGTACTTC.

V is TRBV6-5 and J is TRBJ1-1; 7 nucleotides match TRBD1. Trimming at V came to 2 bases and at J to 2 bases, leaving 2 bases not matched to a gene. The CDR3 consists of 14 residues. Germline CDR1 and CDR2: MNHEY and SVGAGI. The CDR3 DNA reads TGTGCCAGCAGTTACCAGGGGGGTAACACTGAAGCTTTCTTT. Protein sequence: CASSYQGGNTEAFF.